What follows is one T cell receptor (beta chain) and its context. Germline V gene lookup returns CDR1 SGHTS and CDR2 YDEGEE. CDR3 length: 15 residues. The ends lost 4 bases at V and 7 bases at J; junction bases unmatched: 12. This sample was taken from a study of cytomegalovirus exposure and HLA in healthy donors. Method: immunoSEQ multiplex PCR; TCRdb's copy keeps in-frame clones and lacks some. Altogether 120,000 to 150,000 clones are present, roughly 87% being singletons, with the ten largest covering 4.5%. V is TRBV5-8 and J is TRBJ2-7; 9 nucleotides line up with TRBD1. Sequencing used PBMCs. This receptor was taken from a man between 18 and 35 years old in good health and CMV-seropositive. The CDR3 region is CASSPGTGPFKEQYF. As DNA, the CDR3 is TGTGCCAGCAGCCCAGGGACAGGGCCCTTTAAGGAGCAGTACTTC.